Below are 4 T cell receptor beta chains sequenced from a single sample in a study of immune evolution from preneoplasia to lung adenocarcinoma. TCRdb keeps only in-frame clones here, not all; method: immunoSEQ multiplex PCR. There are around 14,000 clones in the sample; 80% occur only once, and 4.9% lies in the top ten. The sample consisted of FFPE minimally invasive lung adenocarcinoma tissue. All receptors come from a person aged 70 to 85 with lung adenocarcinoma.

This chain connects TRBV5-1 to TRBJ2-3, with 12 bases lining up with TRBD2. Trimming took 4 bases from V and 4 from J; bases not matched to a gene: 4. The CDR3 is made up of 15 amino acids. The V gene's germline CDR1 is SGHRS and CDR2 YFSETQ. The CDR3 loop reads CASSTTSGGADTQYF. CDR3 nucleotide sequence: TGCGCCAGCAGCACGACTAGCGGGGGAGCAGATACGCAGTATTTT.

The chain combines TRBV5-5 with TRBJ2-1; D unclear. Looked up from germline, CDR1 is SGHKS and CDR2 is YYEKEE (reference sequence). The CDR3 is 15 residues long. The V end was cut by 2 bases, the J end by 5 bases, with 14 bases between. The CDR3 here is CASSLTSVADNEQFF. The DNA for the CDR3 is TGTGCCAGCAGCTTAACGAGTGTCGCGGACAATGAGCAGTTCTTC.

This clone was observed a handful of times. The chain joins TRBV30 to TRBJ1-2; no reliable D call. The CDR3 totals 13 residues. Deletions cut 2 bases from V and 8 bases from J, with 15 bases between. Germline V gives CDR1 GTSNPN, CDR2 SVGIG (reference sequence). This CDR3 is CAWSSSPGSGYTF. The DNA for the CDR3 is TGTGCCTGGAGTAGCAGTCCCGGGAGCGGCTACACCTTC. Variable domain in full (rest from reference TRBV30 and TRBJ1-2): SQTIHQWPATLVQPVGSPLSLECTVEGTSNPNLYWYRQAAGRGLQLLFYSVGIGQISSEVPQNLSASRPQDRQFILSSKKLLLSDSGFYLCAWSSSPGSGYTFGSGTRLTVV.

This clone was recorded only once. J is TRBJ1-4 and V is TRBV18, with 10 bases aligning to TRBD1. The CDR3 sequence is 14 residues long. CDR1 and CDR2 from the germline V gene are KGHSH and LQKENI. Trimming cost V 2 bases and J 10 bases; bases outside gene matches: 4. The CDR3 bases are TGTGCCAGCTCACCATCCGGACAGGGGGGAAAACTGTTTTTT. This encodes CASSPSGQGGKLFF.